Below are 5 T cell receptor beta chains sequenced from a single sample in a study of cytomegalovirus exposure and HLA in healthy donors. PCR primers comprised 60 Vbeta and 13 Jbeta primers. This table comes from immunoSEQ multiplex PCR, and its TCRdb copy is limited to in-frame clones, with some not included. The profile shows around 99,000 clones, 65% to 85% of them singletons. The sample consisted of PBMCs. The receptor source for this set is a man between 18 and 35 years old in good health and CMV-seronegative.

The chain has TRBV19 and TRBJ1-1; possible D gene TRBD1, 5 bases. V was clipped by 6 bases and J by 1 base, with 12 bases between them. Germline CDR1 LNHDA, CDR2 SQIVND (reference sequence). This CDR3 comprises 14 residues. CDR3: CASSRGTSNTEAFF. The CDR3 DNA follows: TGTGCCAGTAGCCGGGGGACGTCGAACACTGAAGCTTTCTTT.

This clone has only a few counts. The V and J genes are TRBV6-5 and TRBJ1-2; no reliable D call. The CDR3 runs to 13 residues. From germline, CDR1 is MNHEY and CDR2 SVGAGI. V shed 0 bases and J shed 8 bases, with 10 bases lying between them. This CDR3 reads CASSYSAGWGYTF. The CDR3 DNA follows: TGTGCCAGCAGTTACTCGGCTGGTTGGGGCTACACCTTC.

This clone has just one count. The chain carries TRBV9 and TRBJ1-1; 7 bases are shared with TRBD1. The CDR3 spans 15 residues. Germline CDR1 reads SGDLS; CDR2 reads YYNGEE. J was trimmed by 1 base and V by 3 bases; bases with no gene match: 6. This CDR3 reads CASSATQGRNTEAFF. Written as DNA, the CDR3 is TGTGCCAGCAGCGCCACACAGGGGCGGAACACTGAAGCTTTCTTT. Filled out from reference TRBV9 and TRBJ1-1, the complete variable domain reads DSGVTQTPKHLITATGQRVTLRCSPRSGDLSVYWYQQSLDQGLQFLIQYYNGEERAKGNILERFSAQQFPDLHSELNLSSLELGDSALYFCASSATQGRNTEAFFGQGTRLTVV.

This chain connects TRBV27 to TRBJ2-7, with TRBD1 identical over 7 bases. The J segment lost 6 bases and the V segment lost 7 bases, leaving 9 bases of the junction unmatched. Germline V CDR1 and CDR2: MNHEY, SMNVEV (reference sequence). There are 13 residues in the CDR3. CDR3 region: CASNDSGGGEQYF. The CDR3 DNA reads TGTGCCAGCAACGATTCAGGGGGTGGCGAGCAGTACTTC.

This clone was counted only a few times. V is TRBV6-1 and J is TRBJ2-7; 9 bases map to TRBD1. The CDR3 consists of 14 residues. Per germline, CDR1 MNHNS and CDR2 SASEGT. The V gene end was trimmed by 8 bases and the J gene end by 7 bases; junction bases not matched to a gene: 12. In DNA, the CDR3 is TGTGCCAGCTCCCGGGACAGGGTCTACGTAGAGCAGTACTTC. Translation: CASSRDRVYVEQYF.